Included here is one T cell receptor (beta chain) sequence, with context. This sample was included in a study of blood T cell repertoires in COVID-19. Study at large: Sample material is recorded as cDNA or gDNA derived from T cells, B-cell-depleted T cells, or PBMCs.

As processed by the authors: Reference gene primer amplification gave nucleated cell count estimates. Assay used: immunoSEQ multiplex PCR; TCRdb lists only in-frame clones, some missing. Clonal size and the V and J genes are those of that table, whereas D and trimming came from the DNA. The repertoire holds about 220,000 clones, with approximately 85% as singletons. Patients in Seattle were enrolled during active infection, then followed longitudinally. The source material was peripheral blood. This clonotype originated in a woman in her seventies with COVID-19, enrolled during active disease.

CDR3 nucleotide sequence: TGCGCCAGCAGTGAGCAAAACACTGAAGCTTTCTTT. This sequence encodes CASSEQNTEAFF. The V and J genes are TRBV5-1 and TRBJ1-1; D gene unclear. This CDR3 region has 12 residues. V lost 5 bases and J lost 2, with 7 bases in between. CDR1 and CDR2 (germline): SGHRS, YFSETQ. The complete variable domain, with remaining parts taken from reference TRBV5-1 and TRBJ1-1, reads KAGVTQTPRYLIKTRGQQVTLSCSPISGHRSVSWYQQTPGQGLQFLFEYFSETQRNKGNFPGRFSGRQFSNSRSEMNVSTLELGDSALYLCASSEQNTEAFFGQGTRLTVV.